This entry describes one T cell receptor (beta chain). The antigen remains unidentified. The data are from a study of siplizumab effects on memory and regulatory T cells. CDR3 length equals 15 residues. Germline-derived CDR1 and CDR2 are LGHNA and YSLEER. The V segment lost 4 bases and the J segment 6 bases; nucleotides outside the gene matches: 10. Study-wide results and limits: Roughly 75-96% of proliferating CD4+ or CD8+ clones lacked a naive or memory phenotype that could be assigned. The study found naive T cells seemingly more diverse than memory cells and seemingly major alloresponse contributors. Whether the proliferating Tregs (from siplizumab cultures) were suppressive was not confirmed.

TCRdb keeps only in-frame clones here, not all; method: immunoSEQ multiplex PCR. The sample yields approximately 60,000 clones, roughly 96% seen once. Unstimulated naive, memory, effector memory and TEMRA subsets were subjected to sequencing in three donor pairs. The receptor was derived from a human donor in good health. The sample comprised naive CD8+ T cells sorted from blood. The rearrangement links TRBV4-3 to TRBJ2-7, with TRBD1 matching 9 bases. The CDR3 DNA reads as TGCGCCAGCAGCCTCAGGGACAGGGACGATGGCGAGCAGTACTTC. This sequence encodes CASSLRDRDDGEQYF.